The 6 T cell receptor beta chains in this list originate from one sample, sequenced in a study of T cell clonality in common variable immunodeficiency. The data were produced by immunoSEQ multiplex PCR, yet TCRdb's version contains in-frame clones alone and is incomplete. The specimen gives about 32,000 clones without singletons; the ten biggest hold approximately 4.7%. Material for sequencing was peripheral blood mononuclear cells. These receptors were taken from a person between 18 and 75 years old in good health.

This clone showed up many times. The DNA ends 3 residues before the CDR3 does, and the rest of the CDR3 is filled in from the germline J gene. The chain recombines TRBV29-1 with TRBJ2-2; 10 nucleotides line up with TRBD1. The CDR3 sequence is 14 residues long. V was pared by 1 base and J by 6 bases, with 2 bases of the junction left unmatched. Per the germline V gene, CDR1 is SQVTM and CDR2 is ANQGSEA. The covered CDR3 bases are TGCAGCGTTGAAGTCGGGACAGGGGCCGGGGAG. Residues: CSVEVGTGAGE. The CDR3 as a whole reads CSVEVGTGAGELFF.

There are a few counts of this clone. The chain's CDR3 is CASSLGQGIDTQYF. The part of the CDR3 DNA that was read is TGTGCCAGCTCACTAGGACAGGGAATAGATACG. The rearrangement uses TRBV18 and TRBJ2-3, with 8 bases that match TRBD1. The read halts 3 residues ahead of the CDR3 end, with the missing end drawn from the germline J gene. The CDR3 spans 14 residues. V dropped 4 bases and J dropped 5; count of bases not matched to a gene: 5. CDR1 is KGHSH, CDR2 LQKENI, per germline. Filled out from reference TRBV18 and TRBJ2-3, the complete variable domain reads NAGVMQNPRHLVRRRGQEARLRCSPMKGHSHVYWYRQLPEEGLKFMVYLQKENIIDESGMPKERFSAEFPKEGPSILRIQQVVRGDSAAYFCASSLGQGIDTQYFGPGTRLTVL.

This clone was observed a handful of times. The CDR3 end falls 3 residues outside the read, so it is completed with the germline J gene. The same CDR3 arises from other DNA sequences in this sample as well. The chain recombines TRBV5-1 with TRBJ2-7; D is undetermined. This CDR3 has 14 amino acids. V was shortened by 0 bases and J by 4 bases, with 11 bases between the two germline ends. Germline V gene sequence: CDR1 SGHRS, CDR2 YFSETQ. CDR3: CASSLDRAGYEQYF. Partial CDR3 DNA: TGCGCCAGCAGCTTGGATAGGGCAGGATACGAG.

The CDR3 bases that were read are TGTGCCAGTACCCCGGGACAGGGCCCAGATACG. Protein sequence: CASTPGQGPDT. The entire CDR3 sequence reads CASTPGQGPDTQYF. This rearrangement joins TRBV19 to TRBJ2-3; 9 nucleotides align to TRBD1. Read data end 3 residues before the CDR3 end; the end is taken from the germline J gene. In germline, CDR1 is LNHDA, CDR2 SQIVND (reference sequence). V was clipped by 7 bases and J by 4 bases; unmatched bases: 6. The CDR3 extends over 14 amino acids. Supplemented by reference TRBV19 and TRBJ2-3, the full variable domain reads DGGITQSPKYLFRKEGQNVTLSCEQNLNHDAMYWYRQDPGQGLRLIYYSQIVNDFQKGDIAEGYSVSREKKESFPLTVTSAQKNPTAFYLCASTPGQGPDTQYFGPGTRLTVL.

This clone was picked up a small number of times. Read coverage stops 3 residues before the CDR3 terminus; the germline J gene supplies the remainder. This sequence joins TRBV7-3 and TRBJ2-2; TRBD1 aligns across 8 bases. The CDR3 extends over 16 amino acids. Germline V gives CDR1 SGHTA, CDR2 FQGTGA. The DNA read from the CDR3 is TGTGCCAGCAGGGACCCTCGGACAGGGATGGATTCACCG. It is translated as CASRDPRTGMDSP. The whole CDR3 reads CASRDPRTGMDSPLFF.

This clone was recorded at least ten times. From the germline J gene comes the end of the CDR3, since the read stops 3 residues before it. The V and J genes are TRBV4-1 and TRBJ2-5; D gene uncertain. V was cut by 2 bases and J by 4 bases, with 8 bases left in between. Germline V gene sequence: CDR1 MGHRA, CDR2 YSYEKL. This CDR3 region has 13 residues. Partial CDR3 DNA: TGCGCCAGCAGCCAATTACTTGGAGAGACC. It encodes CASSQLLGET. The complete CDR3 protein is CASSQLLGETQYF.